This T cell receptor (beta chain) comes out of a study of CXCR3-negative and CXCR3-positive naive CD8 T cells. Whole-study results and caveats: Naive cells with CXCR3 showed TRB CDR3s that were more hydrophobic than those in CXCR3-negative naive cells.

Germline CDR1 and CDR2: MNHNY and SVGAGI (reference sequence). The CDR3 spans 16 residues. CD45RO-CCR7+CD27+CD95- characterized naive CD8+ T cells. The TRB cDNA libraries were prepared by 5' RACE with UMI labels. No DNA is given; TCRdb re-called the 5' RACE reads and lists each CDR3 protein once. The sample holds around 60,000 distinct CDR3 sequences. A word on this clonotype: Antigen specificity is unknown.

Material for sequencing was naive CXCR3+ CD8+ T cells from blood. Subset noted: CD45RO-CCR7+CD27+CD95- naive CD8+ T cells expressing CXCR3 (TNR3+). The chain uses TRBV6-6 and TRBJ2-7; as DNA is missing, the TRBD1 call by TCRdb cannot be tested. The receptor was isolated from a human donor in good health. Some clones in this sample may be carry-over from other donors' samples. The CDR3 protein is CASGDSDRAIFYEQYF.